Listed below are T cell receptor beta chains from one sample, sequenced in a study of blood T cells in healthy people across ages. MiXCR, run by TCRdb on the 5' RACE reads, gives a single entry per CDR3 protein. The sample lists about 760,000 distinct CDR3 sequences, about 56% seen once, with about a quarter in the top ten. Sequencing was carried out using blood. The origin of the receptors is a man aged 40-50 years in good health. CDR3s include the opening cysteine and the closing phenylalanine or tryptophan. D genes are given only for firm matches. A clone size is listed for some rows: how often the clone was seen (once, few, many), or a class if it is expanded.

>NA|TRBV7-7|TRBJ1-5|NA
TGTGCTAGCAATTTCAACTCAGGGGAGGATAGCAATCAGCCCCAGCATTTT
CASNFNSGEDSNQPQHF
>NA|TRBV5-1|TRBJ2-1|NA
TGCGCCAGCCCATACCCAAAACAGGGTATCCCCTACAATGAGCAGTTCTTC
CASPYPKQGIPYNEQFF
>TRBD1|TRBV27|TRBJ1-5|NA
TGTGCCAGCAGTTTTTCAGGGGGGGATCAGCCCCAGCATTTT
CASSFSGGDQPQHF
>NA|TRBV20-1|TRBJ1-1|NA
TGCAGTGCGAGGACTCCCGACGGGAACACTGAAGCTTTCTTT
CSARTPDGNTEAFF
>TRBD2|TRBV7-3|TRBJ2-7|NA
TGTGCCAGCAGCCGGGGACTAGCGGAATACAATGAGCAGTACTTC
CASSRGLAEYNEQYF
>NA|TRBV6-5|TRBJ2-7|NA
TGTGCCAGCAGAGCGGGTCTAACCTACGAGCAGTACTTC
CASRAGLTYEQYF
>TRBD1|TRBV4-2|TRBJ1-4|NA
TGTGCCAGCAGCCAAACCACGACAGGGTTGGACTTAGAAAAACTGTTTTTT
CASSQTTTGLDLEKLFF
>TRBD2|TRBV5-4|TRBJ2-5|few
TGTGCCAGCAGCGCCCAGCGGGGGAATGCAGAGACCCAGTACTTC
CASSAQRGNAETQYF
>NA|TRBV21-1|TRBJ2-5|NA
TGTGCCAGCAGCAAGTATCGGGGCCCTAAAAGAGAGACCCAGTACTTC
CASSKYRGPKRETQYF
>NA|TRBV25-1|TRBJ1-1|NA
TGTGCCAGCAGTCATGTAGGGCGCAACACTGAAGCTTTCTTT
CASSHVGRNTEAFF
>NA|TRBV30|TRBJ1-5|NA
TGTGCCGCCGGGGAAAATCAGCCCCAGCATTTT
CAAGENQPQHF
>NA|TRBV7-2|TRBJ2-7|few
TGTGCCAGCAGCTTAGTCAATCACCGACTCTCCTACGAGCAGTACTTC
CASSLVNHRLSYEQYF
>NA|TRBV12-3/TRBV12-4|TRBJ2-3|NA
TGTGCCAGCAGTTCACAGGGGGGGGACCGTACAGATACGCAGTATTTT
CASSSQGGDRTDTQYF
>NA|TRBV4-2|TRBJ1-5|NA
TGTGCCAGCAGCCTCCAGGGTTGGAATAGCAATCAGCCCCAGCATTTT
CASSLQGWNSNQPQHF
>TRBD2|TRBV27|TRBJ2-7|NA
TGTGCCAGCAGTTCCTATCTAGCGGGAGCGTACAATGAGCAGTACTTC
CASSSYLAGAYNEQYF
>NA|TRBV20-1|TRBJ1-5|NA
TGCAGTGCTCGGAGGGGTCCAATAGGCAATCAGCCCCAGCATTTT
CSARRGPIGNQPQHF
>NA|TRBV2|TRBJ2-1|NA
TGTGCCACGTCCCTGAATGAGCAGTTCTTC
CATSLNEQFF
>NA|TRBV20-1|TRBJ1-2|NA
TGCAGTGCTACCCCAGGTGTAGCCGATTTGGAGTATGGCTACACCTTC
CSATPGVADLEYGYTF
>NA|TRBV9|TRBJ2-5|NA
TGTGCCAGCAGCGTAGCCAGCGGAGAGACCCAGTACTTC
CASSVASGETQYF
>NA|TRBV29-1|TRBJ2-5|few
TGCAGCTTCGTGAGACAGGTGGGGGAGACCCAGTACTTC
CSFVRQVGETQYF
>NA|TRBV29-1|TRBJ1-1|few
TGCAGCGCGGGGGAGAACACTGAAGCTTTCTTT
CSAGENTEAFF
>NA|TRBV11-2|TRBJ2-7|NA
TGTGCCAGCTCTAAAAGTCGGGACGAGCAGTACTTC
CASSKSRDEQYF
>NA|TRBV30|TRBJ1-1|NA
TGTGCCTGGAGTGCAGGCTCGAACACTGAAGCTTTCTTT
CAWSAGSNTEAFF
>TRBD1|TRBV10-3|TRBJ1-6|NA
TGTGCCATCAGTGTTGACAGGGAAGGTTCACCCCTCCACTTT
CAISVDREGSPLHF
>NA|TRBV20-1|TRBJ2-7|once
TGCAGTGCTAGAGGGCAGGGGAGTATCTACGAGCAGTACTTC
CSARGQGSIYEQYF
>TRBD1|TRBV9|TRBJ2-7|few
TGTGCCAGCAGCGACGGACAGGGGGCTTCCCTTGGCAAGCTCTACGAGCAGTACTTC
CASSDGQGASLGKLYEQYF
>TRBD2|TRBV20-1|TRBJ2-5|few
TGCAGTGCAAAGCGGGACCCCCAAGAGACCCAGTACTTC
CSAKRDPQETQYF
>TRBD2|TRBV20-1|TRBJ2-7|NA
TGCAGTGCTAGAGACCCGACTAGCGGGATAGGCGCGGTGACCTACGAGCAGTACTTC
CSARDPTSGIGAVTYEQYF
>NA|TRBV7-8|TRBJ2-5|NA
TGTGCCAGCAGCTTAGTGCGGACCGAGGGGACCCAGTACTTC
CASSLVRTEGTQYF
>NA|TRBV6-2/TRBV6-3|TRBJ2-5|NA
TGTGCCAGCAGCCCCCGAGGAGTTCTACAAGAGACCCAGTACTTC
CASSPRGVLQETQYF
>TRBD1|TRBV15|TRBJ2-2|NA
TGTGCCACCAGCTACCGGACAGGAGACACCGGGGAGCTGTTTTTT
CATSYRTGDTGELFF
>NA|TRBV12-3/TRBV12-4|TRBJ1-2|NA
TGTGCCAGCAGCTACACCGGGGCCTTCTATGGCTACACCTTC
CASSYTGAFYGYTF
>NA|TRBV4-3|TRBJ2-1|few
TGCGCCAGCAGCCAAGATTCGCTAGAAATAGTGAATGAGCAGTTCTTC
CASSQDSLEIVNEQFF
>NA|TRBV11-1|TRBJ2-7|NA
TGTGCCAGCAGCTACGCTTTAGCGGTCTCCTACGAGCAGTACTTC
CASSYALAVSYEQYF
>NA|TRBV5-1|TRBJ2-5|few
TGCGCCAGCAGCCCTGGGACAATCGGAGAGACCCAGTACTTC
CASSPGTIGETQYF
>NA|TRBV29-1|TRBJ1-3|NA
TGCAGCGCCGACGACGGTGGAAACACCATATATTTT
CSADDGGNTIYF
>NA|TRBV6-1|TRBJ2-7|few
TGTGCCAGCAGTGAACCCTCAGGGAAGAGATTCTACGAGCAGTACTTC
CASSEPSGKRFYEQYF
>NA|TRBV11-2|TRBJ1-1|NA
TGTGCCAGCCCTGGGCGCAGGGAGGCTGAAGCTTTCTTT
CASPGRREAEAFF
>NA|TRBV29-1|TRBJ1-2|NA
TGCAGCGTGTGGTCAGATCCTAACTATGGCTACACCTTC
CSVWSDPNYGYTF
>NA|TRBV5-1|TRBJ2-1|few
TGCGCCAGTAACCCTCAGGGGAGCCCCTACAATGAGCAGTTCTTC
CASNPQGSPYNEQFF
>NA|TRBV28|TRBJ1-2|few
TGTGCCAGCAGTTTAAGGTTGGGGACTTTCTATGGCTACACCTTC
CASSLRLGTFYGYTF
>NA|TRBV6-2/TRBV6-3|TRBJ2-5|NA
TGTGCCAGCAGTGACGCACTCGCCCGGGAGACCCAGTACTTC
CASSDALARETQYF
>NA|TRBV11-3|TRBJ2-7|NA
TGTGCCAGCAGCTCCTCAAACCTAGGGGAGCAGTACTTC
CASSSSNLGEQYF
>NA|TRBV20-1|TRBJ1-4|NA
TGCAGTGCTAGGACAGGAAGGGAAAAACTGTTTTTT
CSARTGREKLFF
>NA|TRBV7-8|TRBJ2-4|few
TGTGCCAGCAGCTTCCTGGGCCACCCCAAAGTAGGCAAAAACATTCAGTACTTC
CASSFLGHPKVGKNIQYF
>NA|TRBV28|TRBJ2-5|NA
TGTGCCAGCAGTTTACCCCCAGTAAGGCCTCGAGTCCAGTACTTC
CASSLPPVRPRVQYF